What follows are 12 T cell receptor beta chains derived from one specimen sequenced in a study of radiation and T cells in renal cell carcinoma. Time point described: blood 4 weeks post-SBRT, at nephrectomy. Specified treatment: 15 Gy SBRT to primary tumor, nephrectomy 4 weeks later. Assay: immunoSEQ multiplex PCR; the TCRdb copy retains only in-frame clones and omits some. The sample has fewer than 200,000 clones; 88% are singletons. Source: blood, taken from a patient whose treatment included radiotherapy and nephrectomy. Source of these receptors: a woman aged 45-60 years with renal cell carcinoma.

The chain carries TRBV11-3 and TRBJ2-2; 11 positions agree with TRBD1. V lost 3 bases, J lost 6 bases, and 9 bases stayed unmatched. This CDR3 comprises 17 residues. The V gene's germline CDR1 is SGHNT and CDR2 YENEEA. CDR3 residues: CASSFGTGGKGAGELFF. The CDR3 DNA sequence: TGTGCCAGCAGCTTTGGGACAGGGGGAAAAGGTGCCGGGGAGCTGTTTTTT. Looking up the rest from reference TRBV11-3 and TRBJ2-2 gives the full variable domain: EAGVVQSPRYKIIEKKQPVAFWCNPISGHNTLYWYLQNLGQGPELLIRYENEEAVDDSQLPKDRFSAERLKGVDSTLKIQPAELGDSAVYLCASSFGTGGKGAGELFFGEGSRLTVL.

The chain recombines TRBV4-1 with TRBJ2-5; TRBD1 agrees at 11 bases. Near its end, the DNA agrees better with TRBJ2-7, so the J call may be wrong. The CDR3 consists of 15 residues. Germline lookup yields CDR1 MGHRA and CDR2 YSYEKL. CDR3 in DNA: TGCGCCAGCAGCTACGGGACAGGGGGGACCTACGAGCAGTACTTC. Translating it yields CASSYGTGGTYEQYF.

In regard to this clone: Other DNA sequences in the same sample also yield this CDR3. The rearrangement uses TRBV7-2 and TRBJ2-1; D uncertain. Trimming shortened V by 1 base and J by 4 bases, and 5 bases separated the two germline ends. The CDR3 has 13 amino acids. Germline loops: CDR1 SGHTA, CDR2 FQGNSA. Here the CDR3 DNA reads TGTGCCAGCAGCTTAGATTCTTACAATGAGCAGTTCTTC. This translates into CASSLDSYNEQFF.

The chain carries TRBV7-9 and TRBJ1-2; 8 nucleotides line up with TRBD1. CDR1 is SEHNR and CDR2 is FQNEAQ in the germline V gene (reference sequence). The V segment lost 4 bases and the J segment 4 bases; nucleotides outside the gene matches: 8. This CDR3 comprises 15 residues. CDR3 DNA sequence: TGTGCCAGCAGCTCCCCGACCGGGACAGGCTATGGCTACACCTTC. Protein sequence: CASSSPTGTGYGYTF.

The chain combines TRBV5-1 with TRBJ1-6; a weak D match, TRBD1 (5 bases). Germline CDR1 reads SGHRS; CDR2 reads YFSETQ. V lost 0 bases, J lost 5 bases, and 12 bases lay in between. This CDR3 is 16 amino acids long. Written as DNA, the CDR3 is TGCGCCAGCAGCTTGGCCGGAGCAGGGAATAATTCACCCCTCCACTTT. Protein: CASSLAGAGNNSPLHF.

CDR3 protein: CASSLVQSTGGTEAFF. The CDR3 DNA follows: TGTGCCAGCAGTCTAGTCCAATCGACAGGGGGAACTGAAGCTTTCTTT. The chain combines TRBV6-6 with TRBJ1-1, with 9 positions matching TRBD1. Germline CDR1 MNHNY, CDR2 SVGAGI (reference sequence). V shed 5 bases, J shed 5 bases, and the junction held 12 bases outside the gene matches. The CDR3 length is 16 residues.

CDR3 residues: CASRYRVGVGNQPQHF. The CDR3 DNA reads TGTGCCAGCAGGTACAGGGTCGGGGTGGGAAATCAGCCCCAGCATTTT. V and J are TRBV2 and TRBJ1-5; TRBD1 is a possible D gene (6 bases). In germline, CDR1 is SNHLY, CDR2 FYNNEI. Trimming removed 6 bases at V and 4 bases at J, with 19 bases between. The CDR3 runs to 16 residues.

The chain is built from TRBV27 and TRBJ1-4, with D tentatively TRBD1 (5 bases). Trimming pared 2 bases from V and 7 bases from J, leaving 14 bases between. This CDR3 region has 15 residues. The germline gives CDR1 MNHEY, CDR2 SMNVEV (reference sequence). CDR3 loop: CASSLRDDYREKLFF. Here the CDR3 DNA reads TGTGCCAGCAGTTTAAGGGACGATTATCGTGAAAAACTGTTTTTT.

This clone appeared a single time. The chain uses TRBV12-5 and TRBJ2-7; 8 bases fit TRBD2. V dropped 2 bases and J dropped 7; count of bases not matched to a gene: 4. The CDR3 covers 13 residues. Germline CDR1 is LGHNT and CDR2 is FRNRAP. CDR3 region: CASGLWVAGEQYF. The DNA for the CDR3 is TGTGCTAGTGGTTTGTGGGTAGCGGGGGAGCAGTACTTC.

V usage is TRBV6-1 and J usage is TRBJ2-7; 10 bases match TRBD1. The J segment lost 5 bases and the V segment lost 6 bases, leaving 7 bases of the junction unmatched. The germline CDR1 and CDR2 sequences are MNHNS and SASEGT. The CDR3 length is 14 residues. The CDR3 DNA is TGTGCCAGCAGACCGGGACAGGGGATCGACGAGCAGTACTTC. Amino acids: CASRPGQGIDEQYF.

The chain joins TRBV2 to TRBJ2-1; the match to TRBD2 covers 13 bases. CDR3 length: 15 residues. The V segment lost 5 bases and the J segment 5 bases; nucleotides outside the gene matches: 3. From germline, CDR1 is SNHLY and CDR2 FYNNEI. The chain's CDR3 is CASSKLAGGNNEQFF. The CDR3 bases are TGTGCCAGCAGTAAACTAGCGGGGGGGAACAATGAGCAGTTCTTC.

This chain uses TRBV7-9 with TRBJ1-1; D not resolved. Looked up from germline, CDR1 is SEHNR and CDR2 is FQNEAQ (reference sequence). The CDR3 spans 15 residues. With 4 bases removed from V and 2 bases from J, the gap between germline ends came to 14 bases. Here the CDR3 reads CASSSSQGLNTEAFF. The CDR3 DNA reads as TGTGCCAGCAGCTCATCACAAGGCCTTAACACTGAAGCTTTCTTT.